The 32 T cell receptor beta chains below were found in one sample sequenced in a study of blood T cell repertoires in COVID-19. Produced via immunoSEQ multiplex PCR; TCRdb's table is partial and in-frame only. The sample gives approximately 170,000 clones, about 85% of which show up once; 6.9% is in the top ten. The sample was peripheral blood. Receptors originate from a man older than 75 with COVID-19, enrolled during active disease.

The chain recombines TRBV4-2 with TRBJ2-7; 12 bases line up with TRBD2. The ends lost 0 bases at V and 9 bases at J; junction bases unmatched: 6. Germline CDR1 and CDR2: LGHNA and YNFKEQ. There are 15 residues in the CDR3. The DNA of the CDR3 is TGTGCCAGCAGCCAAGAACTAGCGGGGGGATCTGGGCAGTACTTC. It codes for CASSQELAGGSGQYF.

This chain links TRBV29-1 with TRBJ1-1, with a weak D call TRBD1 (6 bases). Trimming stripped 6 bases from V and 2 bases from J, with 13 bases between. Germline CDR1 is SQVTM and CDR2 is ANQGSEA. This CDR3 spans 13 amino acids. The CDR3 DNA sequence: TGCAGCGTCGAGCGGACAGCAAACACTGAAGCTTTCTTT. It specifies CSVERTANTEAFF.

The V gene is TRBV7-2, the J gene TRBJ2-7; TRBD1 aligns across 7 bases. Trimming removed 0 bases from V and 3 bases from J; junction bases left unmatched: 5. The CDR3 has 15 amino acids. The V gene's germline CDR1 is SGHTA and CDR2 FQGNSA. CDR3 coding DNA: TGTGCCAGCAGCTTAGCGAGGGGACAGAGCTACGAGCAGTACTTC. Translating gives CASSLARGQSYEQYF.

The J gene is TRBJ1-6, the V gene TRBV9, with TRBD1 matching 8 bases. The CDR3 has 15 amino acids. With V trimmed by 7 bases and J by 9 bases, 12 bases remained unmatched. Germline-derived CDR1 and CDR2 are SGDLS and YYNGEE. CDR3 nucleotides: TGTGCCAGCGCCGAACAAGGACAGGGTTCTTCACCCCTCCACTTT. This encodes CASAEQGQGSSPLHF.

CDR3 region: CASSRGSVTDTQYF. The DNA of the CDR3 is TGTGCCAGCAGCCGGGGGTCGGTCACAGATACGCAGTATTTT. The chain couples TRBV5-4 to TRBJ2-3; TRBD2 is a possible D gene (6 bases). CDR1 and CDR2 from the germline V gene are SGHNT and YYREEE (reference sequence). The germline V and J ends were trimmed by 4 bases and 2 bases, with 11 bases remaining between them. The CDR3 loop spans 14 amino acids.

The chain uses TRBV6-5 and TRBJ2-2; D possibly corresponds to TRBD2 (5 bases). Germline-derived CDR1 and CDR2 are MNHEY and SVGAGI. The V and J ends lost 6 bases and 5 bases respectively, with 13 bases between them. CDR3 length: 14 amino acids. In DNA form, the CDR3 reads TGTGCCAGCAGGTGGACGGGGAGAACCGGGGAGCTGTTTTTT. This sequence encodes CASRWTGRTGELFF.

The chain links TRBV5-4 to TRBJ1-1; D may be TRBD1 (5 bases). Trimming took off 10 bases at V and 1 base at J, with 14 bases between the two ends. In germline, CDR1 is SGHNT, CDR2 YYREEE (reference sequence). The CDR3 is 13 amino acids. The CDR3 coding sequence is TGTGCCGTCGGGGGGTGGGCGAACACTGAAGCTTTCTTT. As protein: CAVGGWANTEAFF.

This clone was picked up one time. This sequence joins TRBV5-1 and TRBJ1-4; 7 bases fit TRBD1. Germline V gene sequence: CDR1 SGHRS, CDR2 YFSETQ. V lost 4 bases, J lost 8 bases, and 8 bases stayed unmatched. This CDR3 spans 14 amino acids. CDR3 in amino acids: CASSPGQAGEKLFF. The CDR3 DNA reads as TGCGCCAGCAGCCCAGGACAGGCTGGGGAAAAACTGTTTTTT.

The chain is built from TRBV19 and TRBJ1-1, with a weak D call TRBD1 (5 bases). The CDR3 extends over 16 amino acids. V was cut by 1 base and J by 3 bases, with 15 bases left in between. Germline V lookup: CDR1 LNHDA, CDR2 SQIVND (reference sequence). DNA of the CDR3: TGTGCCAGTAGTATAGGGAGAGGGACTCATTACACTGAAGCTTTCTTT. As protein: CASSIGRGTHYTEAFF. Filled out from reference TRBV19 and TRBJ1-1, the complete variable domain reads DGGITQSPKYLFRKEGQNVTLSCEQNLNHDAMYWYRQDPGQGLRLIYYSQIVNDFQKGDIAEGYSVSREKKESFPLTVTSAQKNPTAFYLCASSIGRGTHYTEAFFGQGTRLTVV.

This rearrangement joins TRBV7-3 to TRBJ1-2, with TRBD1 matching 12 bases. V gave up 5 bases and J gave up 4 bases; unmatched junction bases: 5. This CDR3 is built from 15 residues. Germline values: CDR1 SGHTA, CDR2 FQGTGA. This CDR3 is CASSPGTGGGYGYTF. CDR3 nucleotides: TGTGCCAGCAGCCCCGGGACAGGGGGCGGCTATGGCTACACCTTC. Using reference TRBV7-3 and TRBJ1-2 for the parts outside the CDR3, the full variable domain is GAGVSQTPSNKVTEKGKYVELRCDPISGHTALYWYRQSLGQGPEFLIYFQGTGAADDSGLPNDRFFAVRPEGSVSTLKIQRTERGDSAVYLCASSPGTGGGYGYTFGSGTRLTVV.

This clone has a handful of counts. The chain's CDR3 is CASNGGAIYGYTF. In DNA form, the CDR3 reads TGTGCCAGCAATGGAGGGGCCATCTATGGCTACACCTTC. The chain joins TRBV2 to TRBJ1-2; TRBD1 might be the D (5 bases). CDR1 is SNHLY and CDR2 is FYNNEI in the germline V gene. CDR3 size: 13 residues. V was cut by 7 bases and J by 4 bases, with 13 bases left in between.

The gene calls are TRBV10-3 and TRBJ1-2; D is ambiguous. Trimming took 0 bases from V and 2 from J, leaving 4 bases between them. The CDR3 spans 13 residues. CDR1 and CDR2 from the germline V gene are ENHRY and SYGVKD. Written as DNA, the CDR3 is TGTGCCATCAGTGAGTCCCTAAACTATGGCTACACCTTC. It translates to CAISESLNYGYTF.

The CDR3 nucleotides read TGTGCCAGCTCACCCAAGGCAGGGGATCAGCCCCAGCATTTT. This translates into CASSPKAGDQPQHF. The chain joins TRBV18 to TRBJ1-5; D perhaps matches TRBD1 (6 bases). The germline V and J ends were trimmed by 3 bases and 5 bases, with 11 bases remaining between them. The CDR3 spans 14 residues. Germline assignment: CDR1 KGHSH and CDR2 LQKENI.

The V gene is TRBV20-1, the J gene TRBJ1-1, with 7 bases fitting TRBD1. The CDR3 totals 14 residues. The germline V gene has CDR1 DFQATT and CDR2 SNEGSKA (reference sequence). Unmatched junction bases numbered 8, after V lost 3 bases and J lost 4 bases. The CDR3 nucleotides read TGCAGTGCTAGTAGGGGGCCAGGGGGCACTGAAGCTTTCTTT. It yields the protein CSASRGPGGTEAFF.

V gene TRBV2 combines with J gene TRBJ2-1; D gene ambiguous. This CDR3 region has 11 residues. Trimming took 4 bases from V and 7 from J, leaving 5 bases between them. Germline loops: CDR1 SNHLY, CDR2 FYNNEI. The CDR3 region has the DNA TGTGCCAGCAGTGCGTCGAATGAGCAGTTCTTC. It encodes CASSASNEQFF.

This rearrangement joins TRBV12-5 to TRBJ2-3; D gene unclear. Trimming pared 5 bases from V and 0 bases from J, leaving 3 bases between. The germline V gene encodes CDR1 LGHNT and CDR2 FRNRAP. The CDR3 is 12 residues long. DNA of the CDR3: TGTGCTAGTGGTCTCAGCACAGATACGCAGTATTTT. Encoded protein: CASGLSTDTQYF.

The chain uses TRBV5-5 and TRBJ2-2; 8 bases match TRBD1. V lost 1 base and J lost 3; bases outside the gene matches: 5. The length of the CDR3 is 16 residues. Germline V CDR1 and CDR2: SGHKS, YYEKEE (reference sequence). Written as DNA, the CDR3 is TGTGCCAGCAGCTTGCAGGGGGCGGTTGACACCGGGGAGCTGTTTTTT. Translation: CASSLQGAVDTGELFF.

This chain links TRBV2 with TRBJ2-1, with a possible D match to TRBD2 (7 bases). V gave up 5 bases and J gave up 8 bases, with 16 bases separating them. CDR1 is SNHLY and CDR2 is FYNNEI in the germline V gene. This CDR3 is built from 14 residues. For the CDR3, the DNA is TGTGCCAGCAGTCCCCGGGGGGCCAGCGATGAGCAGTTCTTC. This codes for CASSPRGASDEQFF.

V and J are TRBV7-2 and TRBJ2-2; D may be TRBD2 (6 bases). The CDR3 is 15 amino acids. Trimming took 6 bases from V and 1 from J, leaving 12 bases between them. Per germline, CDR1 SGHTA and CDR2 FQGNSA. CDR3: CASSALAGNTGELFF. For the CDR3, the DNA is TGTGCCAGCAGTGCACTAGCAGGGAACACCGGGGAGCTGTTTTTT.

This chain joins TRBV4-1 and TRBJ1-2, with 10 bases lining up with TRBD1. Germline CDR1 is MGHRA and CDR2 is YSYEKL. Trimming removed 3 bases from V and 4 bases from J; junction bases left unmatched: 8. The CDR3 is 16 residues long. The CDR3 here is CASSQVPGQGIYGYTF. The CDR3 coding sequence is TGCGCCAGCAGCCAGGTTCCGGGACAGGGGATCTATGGCTACACCTTC.

The CDR3 bases are TGTGCCAGCAGCCAAGATACCGTCCCGGGTGGCTACACCTTC. Translating gives CASSQDTVPGGYTF. The V call is TRBV3-1 (or the pseudogene TRBV3-2), the J call TRBJ1-2; no firm D call. The V and J ends lost 0 bases and 7 bases respectively, with 12 bases between them. Germline V gives CDR1 LGHDT, CDR2 YNNKEL (reference sequence). CDR3 length: 14 residues.

The gene calls are TRBV15 and TRBJ1-4; a possible D gene is TRBD1 (5 bases). Trimming took off 3 bases at V and 6 bases at J, with 5 bases between the two ends. Germline CDR1 and CDR2: LNHNV and YYDKDF (reference sequence). CDR3 size: 12 residues. The CDR3 DNA sequence: TGTGCCACCAGCAGGACAGATGAAAAACTGTTTTTT. Translation gives CATSRTDEKLFF.

The chain links TRBV29-1 to TRBJ1-2; 10 bases are a match to TRBD1. The trim removed 5 bases at V and 6 bases at J, leaving 3 bases unmatched. The germline CDR1 and CDR2 sequences are SQVTM and ANQGSEA. CDR3 length: 12 amino acids. The CDR3 region is CSVRQGADGYTF. Here the CDR3 DNA reads TGCAGCGTTCGACAGGGGGCGGATGGCTACACCTTC.

The chain has TRBV5-1 and TRBJ1-5; TRBD1 matches at 8 bases. V was clipped by 2 bases and J by 6 bases; unmatched bases: 4. Germline CDR1 reads SGHRS; CDR2 reads YFSETQ. The CDR3 is 14 residues long. CDR3 nucleotides: TGCGCCAGCAGCTTCGGACAGGGAACTCAGCCCCAGCATTTT. It codes for CASSFGQGTQPQHF.

V is TRBV7-2 and J is TRBJ1-2; possibly TRBD1 for D (6 bases). Trimming left V 1 base short and J 4 bases short, with 10 bases between. The CDR3 loop spans 14 amino acids. Germline CDR1 and CDR2: SGHTA and FQGNSA. The CDR3 sequence is CASSLDRTAYGYTF. The CDR3 DNA reads TGTGCCAGCAGCTTAGACAGGACAGCCTATGGCTACACCTTC. Full variable domain (rest looked up from reference TRBV7-2 and TRBJ1-2): GAGVSQSPSNKVTEKGKDVELRCDPISGHTALYWYRQSLGQGLEFLIYFQGNSAPDKSGLPSDRFSAERTGGSVSTLTIQRTQQEDSAVYLCASSLDRTAYGYTFGSGTRLTVV.

The chain employs TRBV15 and TRBJ1-6; 7 bases match TRBD1. Germline lookup yields CDR1 LNHNV and CDR2 YYDKDF (reference sequence). The CDR3 length is 15 residues. Trimming at V came to 4 bases and at J to 9 bases, leaving 9 bases not matched to a gene. In DNA form, the CDR3 reads TGTGCCACCAGCACAACAGGGGCCAGAGGTTCACCCCTCCACTTT. It specifies CATSTTGARGSPLHF.

This chain connects TRBV4-2 to TRBJ1-5; a weak D match, TRBD1 (6 bases). The V end was cut by 0 bases, the J end by 3 bases, with 12 bases between. The CDR3 loop spans 16 amino acids. Looked up from germline, CDR1 is LGHNA and CDR2 is YNFKEQ. Here the CDR3 DNA reads TGTGCCAGCAGCCAAGAGGGGGCCCCTACCAATCAGCCCCAGCATTTT. Amino acids: CASSQEGAPTNQPQHF.

J is TRBJ1-1 and V is TRBV2; D may be TRBD1 (6 bases). CDR3 length: 12 residues. Trimming shortened V by 6 bases and J by 4 bases, and 9 bases separated the two germline ends. From germline, CDR1 is SNHLY and CDR2 FYNNEI. The chain's CDR3 is CASRGGATEAFF. Here the CDR3 DNA reads TGTGCCAGCAGAGGGGGAGCCACTGAAGCTTTCTTT.

The chain couples TRBV27 to TRBJ1-3, with a tentative D call TRBD1 (5 bases). The CDR3 sequence is 13 residues long. The germline V gene has CDR1 MNHEY and CDR2 SMNVEV (reference sequence). V dropped 5 bases and J dropped 1 base, with 6 bases sitting between them. The CDR3 coding sequence is TGTGCCAGCAGTCGGGGGTCTGGAAACACCATATATTTT. Its protein product is CASSRGSGNTIYF.

The rearrangement uses TRBV5-6 and TRBJ1-3; the match to TRBD1 covers 8 bases. Germline V gene sequence: CDR1 SGHDT, CDR2 YYEEEE. The J segment lost 1 base and the V segment lost 3 bases, leaving 3 bases of the junction unmatched. The CDR3 has 15 amino acids. The CDR3 spells CASSYTGGSGNTIYF. The CDR3 DNA reads TGTGCCAGCAGCTACACAGGGGGTTCTGGAAACACCATATATTTT.

This clone was observed a single time. This rearrangement joins TRBV6-6 to TRBJ1-5, with D perhaps TRBD1 (5 bases). CDR3 length: 13 residues. The V end was cut by 4 bases, the J end by 2 bases, with 6 bases between. Germline CDR1 MNHNY, CDR2 SVGAGI (reference sequence). Written as DNA, the CDR3 is TGTGCCAGCAGTTGGGGGGGCAATCAGCCCCAGCATTTT. This gives the protein CASSWGGNQPQHF.

This clone was detected only once. V usage is TRBV29-1 and J usage is TRBJ1-1, with TRBD1 as a possible D gene (5 bases). Germline V gene lookup returns CDR1 SQVTM and CDR2 ANQGSEA. CDR3 length equals 11 residues. Deletions cut 4 bases from V and 8 bases from J, with 11 bases between. CDR3 region: CSVGQGAEAFF. CDR3 nucleotides: TGCAGCGTTGGGCAGGGTGCCGAAGCTTTCTTT.